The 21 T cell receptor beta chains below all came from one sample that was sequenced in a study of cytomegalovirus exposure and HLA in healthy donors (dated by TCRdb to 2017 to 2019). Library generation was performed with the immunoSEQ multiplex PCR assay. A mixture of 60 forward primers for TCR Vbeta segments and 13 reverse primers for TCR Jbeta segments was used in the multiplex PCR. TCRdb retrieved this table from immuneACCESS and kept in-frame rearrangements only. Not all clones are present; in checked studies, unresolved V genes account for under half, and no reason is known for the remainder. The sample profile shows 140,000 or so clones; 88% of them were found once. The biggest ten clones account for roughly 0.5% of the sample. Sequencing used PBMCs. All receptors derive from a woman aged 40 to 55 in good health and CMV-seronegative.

The CDR3 coding sequence is TGTGCCAGCAGCTTGGACACAGGGGGTTACACTGAAGCTTTCTTT. This encodes CASSLDTGGYTEAFF. The chain employs TRBV5-5 and TRBJ1-1; 8 positions match TRBD1. V trimming: 0 bases; J trimming: 3 bases; junction bases outside the gene matches: 4. Germline CDR1 SGHKS, CDR2 YYEKEE (reference sequence). The CDR3 runs 15 residues.

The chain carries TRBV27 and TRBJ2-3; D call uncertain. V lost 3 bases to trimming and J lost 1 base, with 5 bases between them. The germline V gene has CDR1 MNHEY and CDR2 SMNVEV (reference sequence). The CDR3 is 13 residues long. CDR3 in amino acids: CASSFLRTDTQYF. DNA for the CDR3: TGTGCCAGCAGTTTTCTCCGCACAGATACGCAGTATTTT.

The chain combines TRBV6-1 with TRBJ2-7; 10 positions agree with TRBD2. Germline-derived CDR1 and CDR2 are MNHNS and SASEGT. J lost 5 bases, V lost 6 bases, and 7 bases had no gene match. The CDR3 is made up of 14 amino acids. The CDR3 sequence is CASSSGRVWDEQYF. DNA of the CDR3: TGTGCCAGCAGCAGCGGGAGGGTATGGGACGAGCAGTACTTC.

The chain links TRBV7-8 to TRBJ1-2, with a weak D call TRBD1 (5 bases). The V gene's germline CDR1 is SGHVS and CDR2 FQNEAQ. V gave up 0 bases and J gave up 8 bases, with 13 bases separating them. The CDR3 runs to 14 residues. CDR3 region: CASSLALGEDGYTF. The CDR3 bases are TGTGCCAGCAGCTTAGCGCTGGGGGAGGACGGCTACACCTTC.

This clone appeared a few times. The CDR3 DNA reads as TGCGCCAGCAGCTCAACCGGGACAGGGACCACTGAAGCTTTCTTT. Protein: CASSSTGTGTTEAFF. The rearrangement joins TRBV5-1 to TRBJ1-1; 9 bases line up with TRBD1. The CDR3 has 15 residues. The J segment lost 4 bases and the V segment lost 3 bases, leaving 7 bases of the junction unmatched. Germline V lookup: CDR1 SGHRS, CDR2 YFSETQ.

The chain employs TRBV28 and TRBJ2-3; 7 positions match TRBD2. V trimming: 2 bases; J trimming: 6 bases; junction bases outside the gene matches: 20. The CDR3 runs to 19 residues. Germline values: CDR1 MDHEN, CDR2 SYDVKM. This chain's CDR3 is CASSLPPRGLADLGDTQYF. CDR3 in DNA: TGTGCCAGCAGTTTACCCCCCCGAGGGCTAGCGGACCTAGGGGATACGCAGTATTTT.

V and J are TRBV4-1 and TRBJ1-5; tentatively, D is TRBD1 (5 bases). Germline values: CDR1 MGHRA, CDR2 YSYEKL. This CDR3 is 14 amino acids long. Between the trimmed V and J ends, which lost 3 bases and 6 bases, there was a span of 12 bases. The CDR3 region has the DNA TGCGCCAGCAGCCAGACGGGGGGTGGTCAGCCCCAGCATTTT. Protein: CASSQTGGGQPQHF.

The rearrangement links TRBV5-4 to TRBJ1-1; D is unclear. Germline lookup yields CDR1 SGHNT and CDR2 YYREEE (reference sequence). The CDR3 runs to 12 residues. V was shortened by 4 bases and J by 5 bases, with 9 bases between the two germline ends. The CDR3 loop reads CASSPGRTEAFF. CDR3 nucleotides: TGTGCCAGCAGCCCGGGTCGGACTGAAGCTTTCTTT.

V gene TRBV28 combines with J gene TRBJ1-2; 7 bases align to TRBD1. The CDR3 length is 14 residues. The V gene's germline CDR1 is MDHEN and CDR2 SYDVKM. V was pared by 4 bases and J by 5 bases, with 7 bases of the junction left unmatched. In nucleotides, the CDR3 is TGTGCCAGCAGTTCCCCCCAGGGGGTGTATGGCTACACCTTC. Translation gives CASSSPQGVYGYTF.

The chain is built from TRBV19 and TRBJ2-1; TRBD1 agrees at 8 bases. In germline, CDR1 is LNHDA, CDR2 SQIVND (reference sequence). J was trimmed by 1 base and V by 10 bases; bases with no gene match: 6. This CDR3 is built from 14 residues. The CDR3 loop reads CAISGTGSYNEQFF. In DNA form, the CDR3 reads TGTGCCATATCCGGGACAGGTTCCTACAATGAGCAGTTCTTC.

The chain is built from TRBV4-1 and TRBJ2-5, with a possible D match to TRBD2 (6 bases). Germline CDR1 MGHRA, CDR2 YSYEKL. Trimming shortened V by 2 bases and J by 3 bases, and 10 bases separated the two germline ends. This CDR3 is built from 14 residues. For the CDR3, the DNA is TGCGCCAGCAGCCAAAGCGCTAGCGAAGAGACCCAGTACTTC. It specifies CASSQSASEETQYF.

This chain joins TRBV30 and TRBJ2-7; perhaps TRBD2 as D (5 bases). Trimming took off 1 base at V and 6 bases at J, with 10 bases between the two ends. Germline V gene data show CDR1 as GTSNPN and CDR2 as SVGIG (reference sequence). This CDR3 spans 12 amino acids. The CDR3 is CAWSGAGGEQYF. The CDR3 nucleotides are TGTGCCTGGAGTGGGGCAGGAGGCGAGCAGTACTTC.

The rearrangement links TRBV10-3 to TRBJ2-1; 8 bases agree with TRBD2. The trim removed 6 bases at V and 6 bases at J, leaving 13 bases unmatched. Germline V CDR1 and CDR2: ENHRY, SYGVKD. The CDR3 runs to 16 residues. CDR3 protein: CAIRGSGSTGGNEQFF. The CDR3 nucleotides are TGTGCCATCAGGGGGAGCGGGAGTACCGGTGGCAATGAGCAGTTCTTC.

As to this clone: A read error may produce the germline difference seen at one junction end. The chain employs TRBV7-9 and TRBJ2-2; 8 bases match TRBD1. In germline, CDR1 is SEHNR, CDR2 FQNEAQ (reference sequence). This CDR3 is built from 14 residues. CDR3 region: CSSSLTGETGELFF. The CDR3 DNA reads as TGTTCCAGCAGCTTGACAGGGGAAACCGGGGAGCTGTTTTTT.

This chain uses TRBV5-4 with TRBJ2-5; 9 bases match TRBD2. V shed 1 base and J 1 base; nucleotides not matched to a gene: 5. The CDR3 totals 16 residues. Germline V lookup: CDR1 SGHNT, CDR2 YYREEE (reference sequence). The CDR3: CASSLRLAGTQETQYF. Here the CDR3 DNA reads TGTGCCAGCAGCTTGCGCCTAGCGGGGACCCAAGAGACCCAGTACTTC.

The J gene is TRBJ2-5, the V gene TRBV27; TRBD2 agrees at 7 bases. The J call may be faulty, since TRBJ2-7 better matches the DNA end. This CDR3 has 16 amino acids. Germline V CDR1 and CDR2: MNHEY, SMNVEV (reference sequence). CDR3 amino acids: CASSLVGSGVPYEQYF. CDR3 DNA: TGTGCCAGCAGTTTGGTGGGAAGCGGGGTGCCCTACGAGCAGTACTTC.

In DNA form, the CDR3 reads TGTGCCAGCAGCTTATACGTAGCGGTCAACACCGGGGAGCTGTTTTTT. Translating it yields CASSLYVAVNTGELFF. The rearrangement uses TRBV11-2 and TRBJ2-2, with D possibly being TRBD2 (6 bases). This CDR3 contains 16 residues. Looked up from germline, CDR1 is SGHAT and CDR2 is FQNNGV. Trimming stripped 2 bases from V and 2 bases from J, with 12 bases between.

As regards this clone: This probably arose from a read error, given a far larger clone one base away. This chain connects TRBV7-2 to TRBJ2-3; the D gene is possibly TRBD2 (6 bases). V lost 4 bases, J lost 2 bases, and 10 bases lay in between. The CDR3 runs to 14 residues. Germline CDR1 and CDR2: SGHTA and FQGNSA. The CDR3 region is CASSSRTNTDTQYF. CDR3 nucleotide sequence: TGTGCCAGCAGCTCCCGGACTAACACAGATACGCAGTATTTT.

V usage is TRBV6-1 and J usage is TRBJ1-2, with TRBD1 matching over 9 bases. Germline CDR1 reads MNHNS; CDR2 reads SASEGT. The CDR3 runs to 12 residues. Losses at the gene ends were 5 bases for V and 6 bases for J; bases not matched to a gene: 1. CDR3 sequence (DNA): TGTGCCAGCAGTACAGGGGGCCATGGCTACACCTTC. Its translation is CASSTGGHGYTF.

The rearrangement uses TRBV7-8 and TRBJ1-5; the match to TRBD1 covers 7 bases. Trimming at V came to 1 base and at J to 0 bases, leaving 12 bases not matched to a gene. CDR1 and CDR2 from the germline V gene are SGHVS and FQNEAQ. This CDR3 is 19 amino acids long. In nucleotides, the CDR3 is TGTGCCAGCAGCTTAGGGGACAGACGTTACCATTATAGCAATCAGCCCCAGCATTTT. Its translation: CASSLGDRRYHYSNQPQHF.

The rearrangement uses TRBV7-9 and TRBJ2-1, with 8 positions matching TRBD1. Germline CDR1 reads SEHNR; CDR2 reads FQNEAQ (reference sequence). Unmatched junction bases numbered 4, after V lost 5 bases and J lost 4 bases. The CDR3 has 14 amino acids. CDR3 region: CASSKQGAYNEQFF. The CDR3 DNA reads TGTGCCAGCAGCAAGCAGGGGGCTTACAATGAGCAGTTCTTC.